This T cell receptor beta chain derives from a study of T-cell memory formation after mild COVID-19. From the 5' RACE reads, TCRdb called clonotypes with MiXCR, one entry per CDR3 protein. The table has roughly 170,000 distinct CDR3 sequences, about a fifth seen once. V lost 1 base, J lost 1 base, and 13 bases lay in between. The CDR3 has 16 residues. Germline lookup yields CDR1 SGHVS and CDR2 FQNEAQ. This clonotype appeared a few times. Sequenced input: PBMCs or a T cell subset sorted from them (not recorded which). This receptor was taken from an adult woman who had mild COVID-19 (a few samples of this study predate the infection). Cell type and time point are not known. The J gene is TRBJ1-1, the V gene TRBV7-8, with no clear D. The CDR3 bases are TGTGCCAGCAGCTTAGTCCTTCCACAGAGGAACACTGAAGCTTTCTTT. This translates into CASSLVLPQRNTEAFF.